This T cell receptor beta chain originates from a study of blood T cell repertoires in COVID-19. Study details: From the United States, Italy and Spain came samples of acute and convalescent COVID-19. PBMCs, B-cell-depleted T cells, or T cells provided the cDNA or gDNA that made up the material.

CDR3 length: 14 amino acids. Trimming took off 6 bases at V and 10 bases at J, with 16 bases between the two ends. Germline V gives CDR1 KGHSH, CDR2 LQKENI. Authors' analysis steps: By means of reference gene primer amplification, nucleated cell counts were estimated. Profiled with immunoSEQ multiplex PCR; TCRdb holds only in-frame clones, not every one. Clone size and V and J calls were adopted from that table, with D and trimming inferred from the DNA. The table records around 150,000 clones, about 78% of them present only once. Sample: peripheral blood. This TCR was sampled from a man in his 60s who had recovered from COVID-19. The chain links TRBV18 to TRBJ1-6, with D perhaps matching TRBD1 (6 bases). CDR3 bases: TGTGCCAGCTCTGGGGCAGGGGACTACTCACCCCTCCACTTT. Residues: CASSGAGDYSPLHF.